This T cell receptor beta chain originates from a study of kidney transplant recipient with SARS-CoV-2 infection. TCRdb processed the reads anew with MiXCR; each CDR3 protein has one entry. Among approximately 240,000 distinct CDR3 sequences listed, roughly 26% were seen once. This clonotype was counted many times. This clonotype was obtained from a young adult male patient who had COVID-19 and was a kidney transplant recipient. Certain T cells may be donor cells from the graft. Sequencing was performed on a blood sample, taken at baseline and on approximately day 120 from a kidney transplant recipient.

In DNA form, the CDR3 reads TGCAGTGCCACCCTAGCGGGAGGGTCCTCCTACGAGCAGTACTTC. Protein sequence: CSATLAGGSSYEQYF. The rearrangement joins TRBV20-1 to TRBJ2-7; 12 bases match TRBD2. The CDR3 totals 15 residues. Per the germline V gene, CDR1 is DFQATT and CDR2 is SNEGSKA (reference sequence). V dropped 6 bases and J dropped 0; count of bases not matched to a gene: 6.